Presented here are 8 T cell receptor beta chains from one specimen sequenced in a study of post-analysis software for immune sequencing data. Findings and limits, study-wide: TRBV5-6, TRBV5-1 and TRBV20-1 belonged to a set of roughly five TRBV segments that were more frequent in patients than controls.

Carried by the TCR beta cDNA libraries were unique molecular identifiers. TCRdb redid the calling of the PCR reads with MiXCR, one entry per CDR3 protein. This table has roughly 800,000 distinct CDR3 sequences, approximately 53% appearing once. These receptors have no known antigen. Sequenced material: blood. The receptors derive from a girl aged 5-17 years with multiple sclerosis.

CDR3 nucleotide sequence: TGCAGTGCTGGGCTACAGGGGCACCGTAGAGAGCAGTACTTC. Translating gives CSAGLQGHRREQYF. J is TRBJ2-7 and V is TRBV20-1; 7 positions match TRBD1. Germline assignment: CDR1 DFQATT and CDR2 SNEGSKA (reference sequence). CDR3 length: 14 amino acids. V lost 5 bases to trimming and J lost 7 bases; unmatched junction nucleotides: 14.

CDR3 nucleotide sequence: TGCGCCAGCAGCTTGGAGCACGCGGGAGATACGCAGTATTTT. It translates to CASSLEHAGDTQYF. This chain joins TRBV5-1 and TRBJ2-3; tentatively, D is TRBD2 (5 bases). The CDR3 is 14 amino acids. V dropped 0 bases and J dropped 5 bases, with 10 bases sitting between them. The germline V gene encodes CDR1 SGHRS and CDR2 YFSETQ.

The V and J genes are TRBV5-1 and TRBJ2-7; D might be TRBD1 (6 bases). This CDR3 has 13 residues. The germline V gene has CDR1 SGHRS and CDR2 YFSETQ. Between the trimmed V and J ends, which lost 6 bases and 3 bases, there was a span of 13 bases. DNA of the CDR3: TGCGCCAGCACTTGGGACACCTACTACGAGCAGTACTTC. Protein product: CASTWDTYYEQYF.

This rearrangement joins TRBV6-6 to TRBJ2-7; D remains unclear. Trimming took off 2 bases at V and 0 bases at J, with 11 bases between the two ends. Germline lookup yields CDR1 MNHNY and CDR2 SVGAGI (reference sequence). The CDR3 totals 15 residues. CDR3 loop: CASSYPDFSSYEQYV. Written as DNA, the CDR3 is TGTGCCAGCAGTTACCCCGACTTTAGCTCCTACGAGCAGTACGTC.

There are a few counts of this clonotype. CDR3 nucleotides: TGCGCCAGCAGCTTGTATACAGGCGACACTGAAAAACTGTTTTTT. Translation: CASSLYTGDTEKLFF. This sequence joins TRBV5-1 and TRBJ1-4, with D tentatively TRBD1 (5 bases). V shed 1 base and J shed 7 bases, with 14 bases lying between them. Germline V gives CDR1 SGHRS, CDR2 YFSETQ. The CDR3 totals 15 residues.

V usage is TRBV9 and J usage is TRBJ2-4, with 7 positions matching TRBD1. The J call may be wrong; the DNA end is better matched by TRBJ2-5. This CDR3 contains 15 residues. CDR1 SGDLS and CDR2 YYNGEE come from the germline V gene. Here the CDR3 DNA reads TGTGCCAGCAGCGCCTACGGCACAGGGGCAGAGACCCAGTACTTC. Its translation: CASSAYGTGAETQYF.

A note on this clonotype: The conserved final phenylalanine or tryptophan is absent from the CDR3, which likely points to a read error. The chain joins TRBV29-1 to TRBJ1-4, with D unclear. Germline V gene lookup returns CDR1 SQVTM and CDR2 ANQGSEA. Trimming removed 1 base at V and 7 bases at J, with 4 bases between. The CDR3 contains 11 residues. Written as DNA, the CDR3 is TGCAGCGTTGAAGCTCGTGAAAAACTGTTTGTT. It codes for CSVEAREKLFV.

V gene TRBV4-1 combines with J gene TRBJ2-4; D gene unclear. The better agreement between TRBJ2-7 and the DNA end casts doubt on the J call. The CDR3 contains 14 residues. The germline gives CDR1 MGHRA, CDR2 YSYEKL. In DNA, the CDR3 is TGCGCCAGCAGCCAAGATAGGGTTTCCCTCGAGCAGTACTTC. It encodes CASSQDRVSLEQYF.